The rows below give T cell receptor beta chains drawn from one sample of a study of CD4 T cells in relation to SARS-CoV-2 and coronaviruses. These receptors are not linked to any known antigen. Clones were read by immunoSEQ multiplex PCR, and TCRdb kept only the in-frame ones, dropping some. The repertoire has about 19,000 clones, 77% of them found once; the top ten carry approximately 15%. The sequenced material came from CD4+ T cells from PBMCs, cultured in vitro. The receptors derive from a human donor in good health. The CDR3 runs from the conserved cysteine through the conserved F or W. The D gene is left open where the match is weak. A row's size may be missing; if present it is once, few, many or a size class.

abundance	v_gene	j_gene	d_gene	CDR3nt	CDR3aa
NA	TRBV3-1/TRBV3-2	TRBJ1-5	NA	TGTGCCAGCAGCCAAGGGCCCTCTCCCAATCAGCCCCAGCATTTT	CASSQGPSPNQPQHF
NA	TRBV4-1	TRBJ1-4	NA	TGCGCCAGCAGCCAAGGAATTGGTCTCCCCGCAACTAATGAAAAACTGTTTTTT	CASSQGIGLPATNEKLFF
NA	TRBV7-3	TRBJ2-1	NA	TGTGCCAGCAGCTTAAGGGGGGAAAACAATGAGCAGTTCTTC	CASSLRGENNEQFF
once	TRBV9	TRBJ1-2	TRBD1	TGTGCCAGCAGCGTAGGAGGGGGCAGGAACTATGGCTACACCTTC	CASSVGGGRNYGYTF
NA	TRBV6-2/TRBV6-3	TRBJ1-5	TRBD1	TGTGCCAGCAGTGCGGGACAGATTAGCAATCAGCCCCAGCATTTT	CASSAGQISNQPQHF
NA	TRBV25-1	TRBJ2-7	TRBD1	TGTGCCAGCAGCCAACCGGGACAGGGATCCTACGAGCAGTACTTC	CASSQPGQGSYEQYF
NA	TRBV9	TRBJ2-2	TRBD2	TGTGCCAGCAGCGTAGGGGGACTAGCGGAGGGACACACGAACACCGGGGAGCTGTTTTTT	CASSVGGLAEGHTNTGELFF
few	TRBV2	TRBJ2-3	NA	TGTGCCAGCAGTGAAATAGCGTTCACAGATACGCAGTATTTT	CASSEIAFTDTQYF
NA	TRBV2	TRBJ1-5	NA	TGTGCCAGCAGTGTTTTCGGGCAGCGCAATCAGCCCCAGCATTTT	CASSVFGQRNQPQHF
NA	TRBV6-6	TRBJ2-3	NA	TGTGCCAGTGGGGCGGTAAAGGATACGCAGTATTTT	CASGAVKDTQYF
NA	TRBV6-5	TRBJ2-6	NA	TGTGCCAGCAACCCCGACGGGACCGGGGCCAACGTCCTGACTTTC	CASNPDGTGANVLTF
NA	TRBV28	TRBJ1-2	NA	TGTGCCAGCAGTGGAATAATGCTGGATGGCTACACCTTC	CASSGIMLDGYTF
NA	TRBV5-5	TRBJ2-7	NA	TGTGCCAGCAGCTTGTGGGACCTTTTGGAGGAGCAGTACTTC	CASSLWDLLEEQYF
NA	TRBV5-4	TRBJ2-3	NA	TGTGCCAGCAACGCTAGTCCGGATACGCAGTATTTT	CASNASPDTQYF
NA	TRBV11-2	TRBJ2-2	NA	TGTGCCAGCAGCCGGGACTCCAACACCGGGGAGCTGTTTTTT	CASSRDSNTGELFF